Below, 15 T cell receptor beta chains from the same sample are listed, as sequenced in a study of blood T cells in healthy people across ages. A second PCR, run for roughly 7 to 12 cycles, used a sample-barcoded 5' primer plus a J-beta primer mix. In TCRdb, the 5' RACE reads were re-called with MiXCR into one record per CDR3 protein. The sample yields roughly 1,100,000 distinct CDR3 sequences, 20% to 25% seen once. This sample was shared with a second study, whose subject was T cells of mothers and their children.

The sequencing sample was made of blood. All receptors derive from a girl aged 2-15 years in good health.

This chain links TRBV3-1 with TRBJ1-2; D uncertain. This CDR3 has 11 amino acids. Germline CDR1 reads LGHDT; CDR2 reads YNNKEL (reference sequence). Trimming left V 3 bases short and J 8 bases short, with 7 bases between. CDR3 DNA: TGTGCCAGCAGCCATGAAAGGGGCTACACCTTC. Translated, it gives CASSHERGYTF.

The table lists this clonotype with a few counts. CDR3 loop: CASSPVQGGHEKLFF. In nucleotides, the CDR3 is TGCGCCAGCAGCCCCGTACAGGGGGGTCATGAAAAACTGTTTTTT. This sequence joins TRBV5-1 and TRBJ1-4; 8 positions agree with TRBD1. Germline trimming cut 4 bases from V and 6 bases from J; bases unmatched to any gene: 8. The germline CDR1 and CDR2 sequences are SGHRS and YFSETQ. The CDR3 runs to 15 residues. Using reference TRBV5-1 and TRBJ1-4 for the parts outside the CDR3, the full variable domain is KAGVTQTPRYLIKTRGQQVTLSCSPISGHRSVSWYQQTPGQGLQFLFEYFSETQRNKGNFPGRFSGRQFSNSRSEMNVSTLELGDSALYLCASSPVQGGHEKLFFGSGTQLSVL.

This clonotype was picked up many times. The J gene is TRBJ2-5, the V gene TRBV14, with 7 bases aligning to TRBD1. The CDR3 has 13 amino acids. J was trimmed by 1 base and V by 11 bases; bases with no gene match: 7. CDR1 is SGHDN and CDR2 is FVKESK in the germline V gene. The CDR3, as DNA: TGTGCCTCCCGGGACAGAGCCCAAGAGACCCAGTACTTC. Its protein is CASRDRAQETQYF.

The chain employs TRBV5-4 and TRBJ1-4; D is uncertain. The CDR3 contains 16 residues. The V gene's germline CDR1 is SGHNT and CDR2 YYREEE (reference sequence). V was cut by 4 bases and J by 8 bases, with 21 bases left in between. CDR3 sequence: CASSLVRRGRVEKLFF. The CDR3 nucleotides read TGTGCCAGCAGCCTCGTTCGCCGTGGCCGAGTGGAAAAACTGTTTTTT.

The table lists this clonotype with a few counts. The chain joins TRBV6-5 to TRBJ2-5; TRBD1 might be the D (6 bases). Trimming cost V 2 bases and J 1 base, with 8 bases left between them. Germline V gene lookup returns CDR1 MNHEY and CDR2 SVGAGI. The CDR3 sequence is 14 residues long. CDR3 in amino acids: CASSYGDTQETQYF. CDR3 bases: TGTGCCAGCAGTTACGGGGACACCCAAGAGACCCAGTACTTC.

The chain has TRBV29-1 and TRBJ2-7; 9 nucleotides align to TRBD1. CDR1 is SQVTM and CDR2 is ANQGSEA in the germline V gene. CDR3 length: 12 residues. V was clipped by 4 bases and J by 6 bases; unmatched bases: 4. The CDR3 nucleotides are TGCAGCGTTGCAGGACAGGGGAGCGAGCAGTACTTC. Its translation is CSVAGQGSEQYF.

This clonotype has a handful of counts. The chain couples TRBV27 to TRBJ2-5; 12 bases agree with TRBD2. Gene TRBJ2-7 matches the end of the DNA better, so the J call may be wrong. Germline loops: CDR1 MNHEY, CDR2 SMNVEV (reference sequence). The CDR3 loop spans 15 amino acids. CDR3 bases: TGTGCCAGCAGTTTACCCGGACTAGCGGGGTACGAGCAGTACTTC. It yields the protein CASSLPGLAGYEQYF.

The V gene is TRBV7-9, the J gene TRBJ2-5, with D hard to call. V was trimmed by 5 bases and J by 5 bases, leaving 21 bases between them. Germline lookup yields CDR1 SEHNR and CDR2 FQNEAQ (reference sequence). CDR3 length: 16 amino acids. CDR3 amino acids: CASSPSLTNVTETQYF. DNA of the CDR3: TGTGCCAGCAGCCCGAGCCTTACTAACGTGACGGAGACCCAGTACTTC.

On this clonotype: One junction end does not reproduce the germline sequence, and a read error may be involved. This chain links TRBV5-1 with TRBJ2-1; perhaps TRBD1 as D (5 bases). Looked up from germline, CDR1 is SGHRS and CDR2 is YFSETQ. The CDR3 spans 14 residues. DNA for the CDR3: TGCGCCAGCAGCTTGGCCCAGGGTAGCAATGAGCAGCTCTTC. This sequence encodes CASSLAQGSNEQLF.

This clonotype was counted a few times. V gene TRBV5-1 combines with J gene TRBJ2-6; no firm D call. This CDR3 is built from 17 residues. Germline values: CDR1 SGHRS, CDR2 YFSETQ. V was shortened by 4 bases and J by 0 bases, with 14 bases between the two germline ends. CDR3 residues: CASSVTRTDSGANVLTF. The CDR3 bases are TGCGCCAGCAGCGTCACCCGGACGGACTCTGGGGCCAACGTCCTGACTTTC.

This clonotype occurred a few times. The CDR3 sequence is CSARQDSSPNEQFF. CDR3 DNA: TGCAGCGCTAGACAAGACAGTTCCCCAAATGAGCAGTTCTTC. The chain is built from TRBV29-1 and TRBJ2-1, with D possibly TRBD1 on 5 matching bases. Germline CDR1 and CDR2: SQVTM and ANQGSEA. The CDR3 covers 14 residues. The V and J ends lost 7 bases and 7 bases respectively, with 20 bases between them.

V usage is TRBV7-9 and J usage is TRBJ2-7; D not resolved. The V and J ends lost 7 bases and 2 bases respectively, with 12 bases between them. Per germline, CDR1 SEHNR and CDR2 FQNEAQ (reference sequence). The CDR3 is 13 amino acids. CDR3 in DNA: TGTGCCAGCACACGCGGAGAACCCTACGAGCAGTACTTC. This gives the protein CASTRGEPYEQYF.

This clonotype was found once. The V call is TRBV24-1, the J call TRBJ2-2; D tentatively fits TRBD1 or TRBD2 (5 bases each). CDR1 and CDR2 (germline): KGHDR, SFDVKD. Trimming took 5 bases from V and 6 from J, leaving 12 bases between them. CDR3 length equals 14 residues. The CDR3 reads CATSGSRDAGELFF. CDR3 in DNA: TGTGCCACCAGTGGCTCGAGGGACGCCGGGGAGCTGTTTTTT.

CDR3 DNA sequence: TGTGCCAGCAGTCGCCCGCGGGAGATGAAGACCCAGTACTTC. Translated: CASSRPREMKTQYF. The chain has TRBV12-3 or TRBV12-4 and TRBJ2-5; 7 positions match TRBD2. V lost 5 bases to trimming and J lost 6 bases; unmatched junction nucleotides: 9. The CDR3 runs to 14 residues.

The chain uses TRBV29-1 and TRBJ1-2, with 7 bases that match TRBD1. This CDR3 is 13 amino acids long. The germline V gene encodes CDR1 SQVTM and CDR2 ANQGSEA. V lost 0 bases and J lost 4; bases outside the gene matches: 2. CDR3 coding DNA: TGCAGCGTTGAAGAGTCAGGGGGCTATGGCTACACCTTC. This encodes CSVEESGGYGYTF.